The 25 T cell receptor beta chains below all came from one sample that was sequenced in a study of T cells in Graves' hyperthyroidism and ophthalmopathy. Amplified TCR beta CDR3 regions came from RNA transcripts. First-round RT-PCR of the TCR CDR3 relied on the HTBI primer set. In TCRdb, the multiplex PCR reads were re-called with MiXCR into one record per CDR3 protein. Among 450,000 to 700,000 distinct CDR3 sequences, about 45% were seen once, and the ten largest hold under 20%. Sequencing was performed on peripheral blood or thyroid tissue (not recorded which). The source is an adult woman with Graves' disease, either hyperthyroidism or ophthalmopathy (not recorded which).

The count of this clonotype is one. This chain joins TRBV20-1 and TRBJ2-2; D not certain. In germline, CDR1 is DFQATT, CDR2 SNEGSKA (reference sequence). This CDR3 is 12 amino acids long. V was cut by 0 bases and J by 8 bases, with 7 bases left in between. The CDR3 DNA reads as TGCAGTGCTAGAGAGGTTTCAGGGGAGCTGTTTTTT. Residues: CSAREVSGELFF.

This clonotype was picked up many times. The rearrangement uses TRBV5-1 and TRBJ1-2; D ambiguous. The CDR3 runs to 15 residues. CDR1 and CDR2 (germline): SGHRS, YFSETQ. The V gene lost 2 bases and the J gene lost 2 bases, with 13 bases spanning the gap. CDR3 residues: CASSFLSGDNYGYTF. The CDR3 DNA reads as TGCGCCAGCAGCTTCTTATCGGGAGACAACTATGGCTACACCTTC.

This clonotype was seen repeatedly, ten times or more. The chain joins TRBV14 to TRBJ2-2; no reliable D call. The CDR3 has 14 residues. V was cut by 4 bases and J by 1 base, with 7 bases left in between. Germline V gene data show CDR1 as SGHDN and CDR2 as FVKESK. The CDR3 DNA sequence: TGTGCCAGCAGCCGGTACAGGAACACCGGGGAGCTGTTTTTT. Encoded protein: CASSRYRNTGELFF.

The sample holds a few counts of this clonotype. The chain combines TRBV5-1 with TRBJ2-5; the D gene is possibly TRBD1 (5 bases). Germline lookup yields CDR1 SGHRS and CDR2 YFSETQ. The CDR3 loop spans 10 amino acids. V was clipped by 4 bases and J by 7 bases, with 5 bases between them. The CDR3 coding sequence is TGCGCCAGCAGCCAGGGGACCCAGTACTTC. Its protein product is CASSQGTQYF. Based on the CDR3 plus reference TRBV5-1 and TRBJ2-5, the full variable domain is KAGVTQTPRYLIKTRGQQVTLSCSPISGHRSVSWYQQTPGQGLQFLFEYFSETQRNKGNFPGRFSGRQFSNSRSEMNVSTLELGDSALYLCASSQGTQYFGPGTRLLVL.

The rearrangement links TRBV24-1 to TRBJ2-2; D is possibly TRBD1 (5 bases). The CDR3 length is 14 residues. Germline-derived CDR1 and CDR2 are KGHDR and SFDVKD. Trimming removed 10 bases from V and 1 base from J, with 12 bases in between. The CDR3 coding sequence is TGTGCCACTGGAGTCGACAGGAACACCGGGGAGCTGTTTTTT. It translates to CATGVDRNTGELFF.

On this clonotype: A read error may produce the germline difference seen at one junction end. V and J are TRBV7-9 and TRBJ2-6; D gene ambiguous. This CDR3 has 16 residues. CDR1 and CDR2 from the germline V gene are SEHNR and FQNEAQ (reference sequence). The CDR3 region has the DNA TGTGCCAGCAGTGAAGGCATGAACACTGGTGCCAACGTCCTGACTTTC. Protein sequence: CASSEGMNTGANVLTF.

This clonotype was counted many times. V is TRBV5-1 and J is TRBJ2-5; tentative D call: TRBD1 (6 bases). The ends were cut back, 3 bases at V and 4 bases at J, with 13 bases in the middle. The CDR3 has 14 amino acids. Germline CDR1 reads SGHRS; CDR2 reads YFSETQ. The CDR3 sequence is CASSYGDNLETQYF. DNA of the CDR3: TGCGCCAGCAGCTACGGGGACAATCTAGAGACCCAGTACTTC.

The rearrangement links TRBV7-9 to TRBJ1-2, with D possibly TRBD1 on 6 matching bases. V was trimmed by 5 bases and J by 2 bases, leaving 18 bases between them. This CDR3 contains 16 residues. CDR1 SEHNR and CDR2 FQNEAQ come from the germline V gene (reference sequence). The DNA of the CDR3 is TGTGCCAGCAGCCTACGTGGACAGAGTATCAACTATGGCTACACCTTC. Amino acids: CASSLRGQSINYGYTF.

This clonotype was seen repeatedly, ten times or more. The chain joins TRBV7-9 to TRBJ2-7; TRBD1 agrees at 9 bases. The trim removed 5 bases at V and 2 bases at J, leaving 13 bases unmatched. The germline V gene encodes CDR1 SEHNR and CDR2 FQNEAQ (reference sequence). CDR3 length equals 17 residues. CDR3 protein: CASSLPNQGTGTYEQYF. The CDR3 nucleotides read TGTGCCAGCAGCCTACCTAATCAAGGGACAGGGACCTACGAGCAGTACTTC.

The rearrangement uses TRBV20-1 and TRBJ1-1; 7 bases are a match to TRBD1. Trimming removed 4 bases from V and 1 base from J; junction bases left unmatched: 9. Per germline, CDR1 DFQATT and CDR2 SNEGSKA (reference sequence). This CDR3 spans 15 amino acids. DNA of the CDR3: TGCAGTGCTACCCTCGACAACAGGGGGAACACTGAAGCTTTCTTT. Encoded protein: CSATLDNRGNTEAFF.

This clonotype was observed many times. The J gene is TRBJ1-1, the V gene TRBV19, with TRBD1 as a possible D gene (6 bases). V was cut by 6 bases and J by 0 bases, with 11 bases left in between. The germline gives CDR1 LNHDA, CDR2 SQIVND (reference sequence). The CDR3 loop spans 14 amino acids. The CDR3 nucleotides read TGTGCCAGTAGACGGGACAACATGAACACTGAAGCTTTCTTT. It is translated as CASRRDNMNTEAFF.

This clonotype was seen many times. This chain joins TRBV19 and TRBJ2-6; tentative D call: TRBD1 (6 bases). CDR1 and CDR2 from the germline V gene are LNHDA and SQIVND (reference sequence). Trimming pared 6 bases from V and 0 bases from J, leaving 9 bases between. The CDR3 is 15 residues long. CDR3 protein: CASRQTGSGANVLTF. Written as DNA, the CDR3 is TGTGCCAGTAGACAGACAGGCTCTGGGGCCAACGTCCTGACTTTC.

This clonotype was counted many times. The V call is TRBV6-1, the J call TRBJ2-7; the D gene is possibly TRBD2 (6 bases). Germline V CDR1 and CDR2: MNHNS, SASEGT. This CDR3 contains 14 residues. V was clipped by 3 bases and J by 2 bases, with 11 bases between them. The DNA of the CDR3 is TGTGCCAGCAGTGATTACGGGAGAGCCTACGAGCAGTACTTC. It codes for CASSDYGRAYEQYF.

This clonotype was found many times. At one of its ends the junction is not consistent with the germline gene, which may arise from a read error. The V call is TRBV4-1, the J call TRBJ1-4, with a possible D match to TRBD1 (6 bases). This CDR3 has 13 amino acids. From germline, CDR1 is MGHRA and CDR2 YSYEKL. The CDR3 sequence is CASSQENWADSLF. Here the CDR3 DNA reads TGCGCCAGCAGCCAAGAGAACTGGGCGGACAGCCTTTTT.

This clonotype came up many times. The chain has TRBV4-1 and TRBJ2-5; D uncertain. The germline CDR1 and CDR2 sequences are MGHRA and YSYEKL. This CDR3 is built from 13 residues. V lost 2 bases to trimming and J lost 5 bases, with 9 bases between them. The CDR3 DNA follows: TGCGCCAGCAGCCAATACCTGCGGGAGACCCAGTACTTC. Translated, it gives CASSQYLRETQYF.

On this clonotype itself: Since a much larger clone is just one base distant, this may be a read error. The CDR3 sequence is CAISFRRYGYTF. The CDR3 nucleotides read TGTGCCATCAGTTTTCGACGCTATGGCTACACCTTC. V gene TRBV10-3 combines with J gene TRBJ1-2; D is ambiguous. The CDR3 loop spans 12 amino acids. Trimming shortened V by 5 bases and J by 4 bases, and 8 bases separated the two germline ends. Germline-derived CDR1 and CDR2 are ENHRY and SYGVKD.

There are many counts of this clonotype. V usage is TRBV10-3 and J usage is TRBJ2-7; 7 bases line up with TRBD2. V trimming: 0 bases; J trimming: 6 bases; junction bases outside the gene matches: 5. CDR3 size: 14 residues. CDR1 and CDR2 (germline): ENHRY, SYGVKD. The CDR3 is CAISESGGDLEQYF. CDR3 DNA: TGTGCCATCAGTGAGTCGGGAGGGGACCTCGAGCAGTACTTC.

Written as DNA, the CDR3 is TGTGCCAGCATTCGAGGTGGCAACTATGGCTACACCTTC. This sequence encodes CASIRGGNYGYTF. The gene calls are TRBV6-1 and TRBJ1-2; the D is unclear. V dropped 7 bases and J dropped 2 bases, with 11 bases sitting between them. The CDR3 sequence is 13 residues long. In germline, CDR1 is MNHNS, CDR2 SASEGT.

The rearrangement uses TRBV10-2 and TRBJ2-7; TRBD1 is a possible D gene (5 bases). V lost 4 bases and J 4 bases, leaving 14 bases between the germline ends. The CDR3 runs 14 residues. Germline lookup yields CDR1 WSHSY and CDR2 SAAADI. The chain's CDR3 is CASSVSGQGYEQYF. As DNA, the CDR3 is TGCGCCAGCAGTGTGTCCGGGCAGGGTTACGAGCAGTACTTC.

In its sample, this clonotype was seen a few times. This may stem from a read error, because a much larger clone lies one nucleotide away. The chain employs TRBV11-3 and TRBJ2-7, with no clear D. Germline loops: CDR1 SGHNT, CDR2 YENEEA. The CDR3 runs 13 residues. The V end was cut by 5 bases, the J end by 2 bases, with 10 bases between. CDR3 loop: CASSQDITYEQYF. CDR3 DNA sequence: TGTGCCAGCAGCCAAGACATCACCTACGAGCAGTACTTC.

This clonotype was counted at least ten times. The chain's CDR3 is CASSVGEGGNTEAFF. In DNA, the CDR3 is TGTGCCAGCAGCGTAGGAGAAGGGGGGAACACTGAAGCTTTCTTT. The chain is built from TRBV9 and TRBJ1-1, with a tentative D call TRBD1 (6 bases). The CDR3 runs 15 residues. The V end lost 0 bases, the J end lost 1 base, and 10 bases lay between the germline ends. Per germline, CDR1 SGDLS and CDR2 YYNGEE.

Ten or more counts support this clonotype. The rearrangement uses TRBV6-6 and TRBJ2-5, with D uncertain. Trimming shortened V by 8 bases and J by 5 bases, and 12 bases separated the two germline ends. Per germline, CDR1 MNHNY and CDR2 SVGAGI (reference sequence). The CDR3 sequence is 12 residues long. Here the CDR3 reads CASATSVETQYF. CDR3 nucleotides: TGTGCCAGCGCCACCTCGGTCGAGACCCAGTACTTC.

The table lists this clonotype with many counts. The CDR3 bases are TGCGCCAGCAGCCAGACTATCGGGGCCAACGTCCTGACTTTC. This sequence encodes CASSQTIGANVLTF. The V call is TRBV4-1, the J call TRBJ2-6; D is perhaps TRBD2 (5 bases). This CDR3 has 14 amino acids. CDR1 is MGHRA, CDR2 YSYEKL, per germline. V gave up 3 bases and J gave up 4 bases, with 7 bases separating them.

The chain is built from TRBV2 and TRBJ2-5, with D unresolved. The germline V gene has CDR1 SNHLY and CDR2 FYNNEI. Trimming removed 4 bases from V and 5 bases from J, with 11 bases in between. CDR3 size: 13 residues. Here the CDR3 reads CASSVQWMETQYF. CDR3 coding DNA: TGTGCCAGCAGTGTCCAGTGGATGGAGACCCAGTACTTC.

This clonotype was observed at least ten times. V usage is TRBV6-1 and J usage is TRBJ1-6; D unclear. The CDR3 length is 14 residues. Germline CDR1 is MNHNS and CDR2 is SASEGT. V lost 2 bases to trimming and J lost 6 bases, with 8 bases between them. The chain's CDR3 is CASSESPFNSPLHF. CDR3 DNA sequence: TGTGCCAGCAGTGAATCCCCGTTTAATTCACCCCTCCACTTT.